Shown below are 31 T cell receptor beta chains from a single sample sequenced in a study of technical replicates of blood from several donors (dated by TCRdb to about 2017). The library was built by means of the immunoSEQ multiplex PCR assay. Entries here come from immuneACCESS through TCRdb and include only in-frame sequences with V and J called. Some clones fail to appear in such tables; in the studies checked, an unresolved V gene covers under half of the shortfall, and the cause of the remainder is unknown. The sample table contains about 74,000 clones; only one count was recorded for more than 85% of them. The leading ten clones occupy 0.2% to 0.3% of the sample. Material for sequencing was T cells isolated from PBMCs. These receptors all come from a human donor in good health.

The chain combines TRBV5-1 with TRBJ1-1; D not resolved. V was clipped by 0 bases and J by 0 bases, with 6 bases between them. This CDR3 comprises 14 residues. Looked up from germline, CDR1 is SGHRS and CDR2 is YFSETQ. This chain's CDR3 is CASSLDRVNTEAFF. The DNA of the CDR3 is TGCGCCAGCAGCTTGGACAGAGTGAACACTGAAGCTTTCTTT. Looking up the rest from reference TRBV5-1 and TRBJ1-1 gives the full variable domain: KAGVTQTPRYLIKTRGQQVTLSCSPISGHRSVSWYQQTPGQGLQFLFEYFSETQRNKGNFPGRFSGRQFSNSRSEMNVSTLELGDSALYLCASSLDRVNTEAFFGQGTRLTVV.

J is TRBJ1-1 and V is TRBV14; D unresolved. V lost 3 bases and J 5 bases, leaving 16 bases between the germline ends. Germline V CDR1 and CDR2: SGHDN, FVKESK. CDR3 length: 15 residues. The CDR3, as DNA: TGTGCCAGCAGCCAGGAGGACGCCCAAGGGACTGAAGCTTTCTTT. Translated: CASSQEDAQGTEAFF.

The J gene is TRBJ1-5, the V gene TRBV19; tentative D call: TRBD1 (5 bases). The germline gives CDR1 LNHDA, CDR2 SQIVND (reference sequence). The V and J ends lost 5 bases and 7 bases respectively, with 12 bases between them. The CDR3 is 13 amino acids. CDR3 sequence: CASSLGANQPQHF. DNA of the CDR3: TGTGCCAGTAGTTTAGGGGCCAACCAGCCCCAGCATTTT.

The chain employs TRBV5-4 and TRBJ1-2; D remains ambiguous. This CDR3 spans 15 amino acids. Trimming left V 0 bases short and J 6 bases short, with 15 bases between. Germline V lookup: CDR1 SGHNT, CDR2 YYREEE (reference sequence). This chain's CDR3 is CASSLAVRRRDGYTF. Here the CDR3 DNA reads TGTGCCAGCAGCTTGGCCGTGAGGAGGAGGGATGGCTACACCTTC. The variable domain in full, with the rest retrieved from reference TRBV5-4 and TRBJ1-2, is ETGVTQSPTHLIKTRGQQVTLRCSSQSGHNTVSWYQQALGQGPQFIFQYYREEENGRGNFPPRFSGLQFPNYSSELNVNALELDDSALYLCASSLAVRRRDGYTFGSGTRLTVV.

This chain uses TRBV28 with TRBJ2-2; 8 bases are a match to TRBD1. This CDR3 is 14 amino acids long. Germline V gene lookup returns CDR1 MDHEN and CDR2 SYDVKM. Germline trimming cut 7 bases from V and 2 bases from J; bases unmatched to any gene: 3. CDR3 in DNA: TGTGCCAGCAAGCCAGGGGGCAACACCGGGGAGCTGTTTTTT. Amino acid sequence: CASKPGGNTGELFF.

This rearrangement joins TRBV11-3 to TRBJ1-2, with 7 nucleotides matching TRBD1. V lost 5 bases, J lost 6 bases, and 6 bases stayed unmatched. Germline V gene lookup returns CDR1 SGHNT and CDR2 YENEEA. The CDR3 is 13 amino acids. The CDR3 DNA sequence: TGTGCCAGCAGCCCCCGGACAGGAGATGGCTACACCTTC. Residues: CASSPRTGDGYTF. Variable domain in full (rest from reference TRBV11-3 and TRBJ1-2): EAGVVQSPRYKIIEKKQPVAFWCNPISGHNTLYWYLQNLGQGPELLIRYENEEAVDDSQLPKDRFSAERLKGVDSTLKIQPAELGDSAVYLCASSPRTGDGYTFGSGTRLTVV.

The chain carries TRBV6-1 and TRBJ1-2; no clear D. The CDR3 spans 15 residues. Trimming took 3 bases from V and 5 from J, leaving 16 bases between them. Germline V lookup: CDR1 MNHNS, CDR2 SASEGT. The CDR3 here is CASSELGRREYGYTF. The DNA for the CDR3 is TGTGCCAGCAGTGAGTTGGGGAGGAGGGAGTATGGCTACACCTTC.

V and J are TRBV6-1 and TRBJ1-1; 7 nucleotides agree with TRBD1. CDR1 is MNHNS, CDR2 SASEGT, per germline. Losses at the gene ends were 6 bases for V and 3 bases for J; bases not matched to a gene: 4. The CDR3 loop spans 13 amino acids. As DNA, the CDR3 is TGTGCCAGCAGAATAGACAGGGACACTGAAGCTTTCTTT. As protein: CASRIDRDTEAFF.

The chain couples TRBV27 to TRBJ2-1, with no clear D. Trimming removed 3 bases from V and 7 bases from J, with 4 bases in between. Germline CDR1 and CDR2: MNHEY and SMNVEV (reference sequence). The CDR3 length is 11 residues. CDR3 DNA sequence: TGTGCCAGCAGTTTGTATAATGAGCAGTTCTTC. Encoded protein: CASSLYNEQFF.

The chain combines TRBV19 with TRBJ2-5, with 11 nucleotides matching TRBD2. Germline V gives CDR1 LNHDA, CDR2 SQIVND (reference sequence). With V trimmed by 9 bases and J by 4 bases, 7 bases remained unmatched. This CDR3 has 14 residues. The CDR3 region has the DNA TGTGCCAGCTCCAGCGGGACTAGCGGAGAGACCCAGTACTTC. It yields the protein CASSSGTSGETQYF.

This clone was seen a single time. The chain combines TRBV15 with TRBJ2-3; 11 nucleotides align to TRBD1. J gave up 0 bases and V 3 bases, and 8 bases lay outside the gene matches. Germline CDR1 LNHNV, CDR2 YYDKDF (reference sequence). This CDR3 has 18 residues. The CDR3 protein is CATSSYSGTGGSTDTQYF. The DNA for the CDR3 is TGTGCCACCAGCAGCTATTCCGGGACAGGGGGGAGCACAGATACGCAGTATTTT.

This chain links TRBV9 with TRBJ2-7, with 9 positions matching TRBD1. The CDR3 extends over 16 amino acids. Germline V gene lookup returns CDR1 SGDLS and CDR2 YYNGEE. The V and J ends lost 3 bases and 3 bases, in that order; junction bases with no gene match: 10. The chain's CDR3 is CASSALAGTGFYEQYF. CDR3 coding DNA: TGTGCCAGCAGCGCTTTAGCCGGGACAGGGTTCTACGAGCAGTACTTC.

In its sample, this clone was seen a few times. The V call is TRBV30, the J call TRBJ1-1; no reliable D call. With 4 bases removed from V and 4 bases from J, the gap between germline ends came to 22 bases. The CDR3 is 16 amino acids. Germline loops: CDR1 GTSNPN, CDR2 SVGIG (reference sequence). The CDR3 spells CAWMPFWATAGTEAFF. The CDR3 DNA is TGTGCCTGGATGCCCTTTTGGGCCACCGCTGGCACTGAAGCTTTCTTT.

The chain has TRBV14 and TRBJ2-2; 8 bases match TRBD1. CDR1 is SGHDN and CDR2 is FVKESK in the germline V gene. The length of the CDR3 is 17 residues. J gave up 1 base and V 4 bases, and 8 bases lay outside the gene matches. CDR3 nucleotide sequence: TGTGCCAGCAGCCGACGGACAGGGCTTAGGAACACCGGGGAGCTGTTTTTT. Amino acid sequence: CASSRRTGLRNTGELFF.

This chain links TRBV19 with TRBJ1-5, with 8 bases aligning to TRBD1. CDR3 length equals 18 residues. Trimming at V came to 1 base and at J to 2 bases, leaving 10 bases not matched to a gene. Germline CDR1 and CDR2: LNHDA and SQIVND (reference sequence). For the CDR3, the DNA is TGTGCCAGTAGTATAGGGACAGGGAGGATTACCGGCAATCAGCCCCAGCATTTT. It is translated as CASSIGTGRITGNQPQHF.

The chain couples TRBV9 to TRBJ2-2, with D hard to call. The V end lost 4 bases, the J end lost 6 bases, and 7 bases lay between the germline ends. Germline values: CDR1 SGDLS, CDR2 YYNGEE. The CDR3 runs to 12 residues. As DNA, the CDR3 is TGTGCCAGCAGCTCCCGGGCCGGGGAGCTGTTTTTT. It translates to CASSSRAGELFF.

This chain uses TRBV5-1 with TRBJ1-4; 9 bases line up with TRBD1. V was pared by 0 bases and J by 8 bases, with 5 bases of the junction left unmatched. Per the germline V gene, CDR1 is SGHRS and CDR2 is YFSETQ. CDR3 length equals 15 residues. In DNA, the CDR3 is TGCGCCAGCAGCTTGGGGGGACAGGGTATGGAAAAACTGTTTTTT. It is translated as CASSLGGQGMEKLFF.

The chain recombines TRBV7-2 with TRBJ2-2; TRBD2 aligns across 12 bases. CDR3 length equals 15 residues. The V and J ends lost 5 bases and 5 bases, in that order; junction bases with no gene match: 3. The germline gives CDR1 SGHTA, CDR2 FQGNSA. CDR3 sequence: CASSETSGRTGELFF. CDR3 bases: TGTGCCAGCAGCGAGACTAGCGGGAGAACCGGGGAGCTGTTTTTT.

The chain uses TRBV19 and TRBJ2-3; D remains unclear. Trimming removed 5 bases at V and 0 bases at J, with 6 bases between. The germline gives CDR1 LNHDA, CDR2 SQIVND (reference sequence). The CDR3 sequence is 13 residues long. The CDR3 DNA follows: TGTGCCAGTAGTTTCCCTAGCACAGATACGCAGTATTTT. Encoded protein: CASSFPSTDTQYF.

J is TRBJ2-1 and V is TRBV4-1, with 10 nucleotides matching TRBD1. Unmatched junction bases numbered 5, after V lost 0 bases and J lost 6 bases. The CDR3 covers 16 residues. Germline assignment: CDR1 MGHRA and CDR2 YSYEKL. The CDR3 here is CASSQDLTGGRNEQFF. CDR3 sequence (DNA): TGCGCCAGCAGCCAAGATCTGACAGGGGGCCGCAATGAGCAGTTCTTC.

V is TRBV29-1 and J is TRBJ1-3, with D perhaps TRBD1 (5 bases). The V and J ends lost 7 bases and 7 bases respectively, with 20 bases between them. This CDR3 has 14 amino acids. CDR1 SQVTM and CDR2 ANQGSEA come from the germline V gene. CDR3 nucleotides: TGCAGCGCCACCAGGGCGATGGGGGGGAACACCATATATTTT. This encodes CSATRAMGGNTIYF.

The count of this clone is one. J is TRBJ2-3 and V is TRBV7-9, with a possible D match to TRBD2 (5 bases). This CDR3 has 13 amino acids. Germline V CDR1 and CDR2: SEHNR, FQNEAQ (reference sequence). V was clipped by 6 bases and J by 4 bases, with 11 bases between them. In DNA, the CDR3 is TGTGCCAGCAGTACATTGAGGGCAGATACGCAGTATTTT. Protein product: CASSTLRADTQYF.

The chain links TRBV6-5 to TRBJ2-7, with D maybe TRBD1 (6 bases). V was clipped by 5 bases and J by 5 bases, with 13 bases between them. The CDR3 contains 13 residues. Germline V gene sequence: CDR1 MNHEY, CDR2 SVGAGI. As DNA, the CDR3 is TGTGCCAGCAGTCGTCACAGGGTTGACGAGCAGTACTTC. It translates to CASSRHRVDEQYF.

The chain has TRBV9 and TRBJ1-1; D is perhaps TRBD1 (5 bases). The CDR3 spans 16 residues. V was shortened by 0 bases and J by 6 bases, with 18 bases between the two germline ends. Per germline, CDR1 SGDLS and CDR2 YYNGEE. For the CDR3, the DNA is TGTGCCAGCAGCGTAGGATCGATGGGAGGGACCGCTGAAGCTTTCTTT. It translates to CASSVGSMGGTAEAFF.

This chain joins TRBV6-5 and TRBJ1-5; the D is unclear. CDR1 and CDR2 from the germline V gene are MNHEY and SVGAGI. The CDR3 is made up of 14 amino acids. V dropped 2 bases and J dropped 5 bases, with 10 bases sitting between them. DNA for the CDR3: TGTGCCAGCAGTTACGGCGGTTCCGATCAGCCCCAGCATTTT. It specifies CASSYGGSDQPQHF.

The table lists this clone with a count of one. The rearrangement links TRBV29-1 to TRBJ2-1; 14 nucleotides align to TRBD2. Germline values: CDR1 SQVTM, CDR2 ANQGSEA. V was pared by 7 bases and J by 8 bases, with 10 bases of the junction left unmatched. This CDR3 spans 15 amino acids. CDR3 nucleotides: TGCAGCGCGCAGTTCGGACTAGCGGGAGGAGATGAGCAGTTCTTC. Translating it yields CSAQFGLAGGDEQFF.

The genes are TRBV7-3 and TRBJ2-1; 12 bases line up with TRBD2. Per germline, CDR1 SGHTA and CDR2 FQGTGA. This CDR3 contains 19 residues. The V gene end was trimmed by 8 bases and the J gene end by 0 bases; junction bases not matched to a gene: 14. As DNA, the CDR3 is TGTGCCAGCTCTCTCGGGCTAGCGGGGGGGTTGTCCTCCTACAATGAGCAGTTCTTC. Protein: CASSLGLAGGLSSYNEQFF.

The chain is built from TRBV25-1 and TRBJ1-1, with TRBD1 matching 8 bases. V shed 8 bases, J shed 4 bases, and the junction held 6 bases outside the gene matches. This CDR3 contains 13 residues. Germline V gene sequence: CDR1 MGHDK, CDR2 SYGVNS. CDR3 coding DNA: TGTGCCAGCGGAGGACAGGGTTTCACTGAAGCTTTCTTT. Amino acids: CASGGQGFTEAFF.

This chain links TRBV2 with TRBJ1-6; D possibly corresponds to TRBD1 (6 bases). Trimming removed 5 bases at V and 6 bases at J, with 23 bases between. The germline V gene encodes CDR1 SNHLY and CDR2 FYNNEI. The CDR3 runs 18 residues. The CDR3 protein is CASSHNRAVPQFNSPLHF. Here the CDR3 DNA reads TGTGCCAGCAGTCATAACAGGGCAGTTCCCCAGTTTAATTCACCCCTCCACTTT.

The chain couples TRBV7-6 to TRBJ2-2; 7 positions match TRBD2. This CDR3 comprises 15 residues. With V trimmed by 1 base and J by 6 bases, 5 bases remained unmatched. Looked up from germline, CDR1 is SGHVS and CDR2 is FNYEAQ. The CDR3 nucleotides read TGTGCCAGCAGCTTAGTGCGGGAGAAGGCCGGGGAGCTGTTTTTT. Translation gives CASSLVREKAGELFF.

This chain uses TRBV28 with TRBJ2-7; D may be TRBD1 (5 bases). The CDR3 extends over 13 amino acids. Germline V gene lookup returns CDR1 MDHEN and CDR2 SYDVKM. The V end was cut by 6 bases, the J end by 3 bases, with 12 bases between. CDR3: CASRGAEGYEQYF. CDR3 nucleotide sequence: TGTGCCAGCAGAGGGGCCGAAGGCTACGAGCAGTACTTC. The full variable domain, rest sourced from reference TRBV28 and TRBJ2-7, is DVKVTQSSRYLVKRTGEKVFLECVQDMDHENMFWYRQDPGLGLRLIYFSYDVKMKEKGDIPEGYSVSREKKERFSLILESASTNQTSMYLCASRGAEGYEQYFGPGTRLTVT.